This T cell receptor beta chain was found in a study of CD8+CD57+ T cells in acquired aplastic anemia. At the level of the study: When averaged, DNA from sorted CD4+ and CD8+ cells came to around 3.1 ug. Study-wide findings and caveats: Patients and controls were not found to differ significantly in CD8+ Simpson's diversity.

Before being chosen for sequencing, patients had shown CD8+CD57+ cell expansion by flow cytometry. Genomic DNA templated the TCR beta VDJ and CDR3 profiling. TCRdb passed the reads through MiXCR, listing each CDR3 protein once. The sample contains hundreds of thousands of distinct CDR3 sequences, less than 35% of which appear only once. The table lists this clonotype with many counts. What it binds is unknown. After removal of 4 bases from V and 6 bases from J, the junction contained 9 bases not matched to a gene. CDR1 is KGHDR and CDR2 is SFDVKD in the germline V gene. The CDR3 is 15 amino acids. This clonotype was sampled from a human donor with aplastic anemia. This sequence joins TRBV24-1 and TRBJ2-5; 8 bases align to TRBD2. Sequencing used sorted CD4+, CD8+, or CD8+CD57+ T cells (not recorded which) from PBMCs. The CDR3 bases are TGTGCCACCAGTGACGCGACTAGCGCTGAGAAGACCCAGTACTTC. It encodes CATSDATSAEKTQYF.